One sample yielded the 10 T cell receptor beta chains listed below, sequenced in a study of T cell repertoires in cytomegalovirus infection. TCRdb ran MiXCR on the reads and lists one entry per CDR3 protein. The sample contains hundreds of thousands of distinct CDR3 sequences, 20% to 25% of which appear only once. The sequencing sample was made of CD8+ T cells from PBMCs. All receptors come from a human donor in good health (CMV status not recorded). Some clones in this sample may be carry-over from other donors' samples.

The rearrangement joins TRBV10-3 to TRBJ2-7, with 10 bases fitting TRBD1. Trimming cost V 6 bases and J 0 bases; bases outside gene matches: 5. Germline CDR1 is ENHRY and CDR2 is SYGVKD. CDR3 length: 15 residues. This CDR3 reads CAISSGTGASYEQYF. The CDR3 DNA reads TGTGCCATCAGCTCCGGGACAGGGGCCTCCTACGAGCAGTACTTC.

The V gene is TRBV28, the J gene TRBJ2-7; TRBD1 agrees at 8 bases. This CDR3 contains 14 residues. J lost 2 bases, V lost 5 bases, and 5 bases had no gene match. Germline V gene data show CDR1 as MDHEN and CDR2 as SYDVKM. The CDR3 sequence: CASSQDRVPYEQYV. The CDR3 DNA follows: TGTGCCAGCAGTCAGGACAGGGTCCCCTACGAGCAGTACGTC.

The CDR3, as DNA: TGTGCCAGCAGGGCTGGTAATGAAAAACTGTTTTTT. It encodes CASRAGNEKLFF. J is TRBJ1-4 and V is TRBV2; D is unclear. V was shortened by 6 bases and J by 4 bases, with 6 bases between the two germline ends. Germline V gene sequence: CDR1 SNHLY, CDR2 FYNNEI. The CDR3 contains 12 residues.

This clonotype was counted ten times or more. This chain links TRBV7-2 with TRBJ2-1, with 7 bases aligning to TRBD1. The CDR3 contains 15 residues. Germline CDR1 reads SGHTA; CDR2 reads FQGNSA. The trim removed 0 bases at V and 5 bases at J, leaving 4 bases unmatched. The CDR3 nucleotides are TGTGCCAGCAGCTTAGCCAGGACAGGAAACAATGAGCAGTTCTTC. This translates into CASSLARTGNNEQFF.

The rearrangement uses TRBV5-6 and TRBJ2-5; TRBD2 is a possible D gene (6 bases). The V gene's germline CDR1 is SGHDT and CDR2 YYEEEE. Trimming took off 2 bases at V and 2 bases at J, with 22 bases between the two ends. This CDR3 spans 18 amino acids. In DNA form, the CDR3 reads TGTGCCAGCAGCTTCGGAATCTCCTGGGGAGGACGGCAAGAGACCCAGTACTTC. The encoded protein is CASSFGISWGGRQETQYF.

This clonotype was recorded only once. The V gene is TRBV5-4, the J gene TRBJ1-3, with D perhaps matching TRBD1 (5 bases). V dropped 1 base and J dropped 2 bases, with 16 bases sitting between them. There are 17 residues in the CDR3. Germline V CDR1 and CDR2: SGHNT, YYREEE (reference sequence). For the CDR3, the DNA is TGTGCCAGCAGCTTGCTGGGGGAACCGGTGGCTGGAAACACCATATATTTT. It codes for CASSLLGEPVAGNTIYF.

In its sample, this clonotype was seen many times. The chain recombines TRBV7-2 with TRBJ2-1; TRBD2 matches 9 bases. CDR3 length: 15 amino acids. Germline trimming cut 5 bases from V and 7 bases from J; bases unmatched to any gene: 9. Germline assignment: CDR1 SGHTA and CDR2 FQGNSA. The CDR3 region is CASSAGGRVWNEQFF. CDR3 sequence (DNA): TGTGCCAGCAGCGCGGGGGGGCGAGTGTGGAATGAGCAGTTCTTC.

In its sample, this clonotype was seen many times. V gene TRBV10-3 combines with J gene TRBJ2-2, with TRBD1 matching 7 bases. The CDR3 covers 18 residues. Germline assignment: CDR1 ENHRY and CDR2 SYGVKD. The V gene end was trimmed by 3 bases and the J gene end by 0 bases; junction bases not matched to a gene: 10. The CDR3 reads CAISDPNRQGPNTGELFF. The CDR3 nucleotides read TGTGCCATCAGTGACCCGAACCGACAGGGTCCGAACACCGGGGAGCTGTTTTTT.

This clonotype was seen a handful of times. This sequence joins TRBV7-9 and TRBJ2-1; D is perhaps TRBD1 (5 bases). The CDR3 is 15 amino acids. Germline V lookup: CDR1 SEHNR, CDR2 FQNEAQ (reference sequence). Deletions cut 0 bases from V and 5 bases from J, with 11 bases between. The CDR3 loop is CASSLAGASNNEQFF. CDR3 sequence (DNA): TGTGCCAGCAGCTTAGCAGGGGCGTCCAACAATGAGCAGTTCTTC.

Ten or more counts support this clonotype. CDR3 amino acids: CASSYSRQTPQETQYF. The DNA for the CDR3 is TGTGCCAGCAGTTACTCCCGGCAGACCCCCCAAGAGACCCAGTACTTC. The chain carries TRBV6-2 or TRBV6-3 and TRBJ2-5, with D unclear. This CDR3 has 16 amino acids. The ends were cut back, 0 bases at V and 1 base at J, with 12 bases in the middle. Germline CDR1 MNHEY, CDR2 SVGEGT.